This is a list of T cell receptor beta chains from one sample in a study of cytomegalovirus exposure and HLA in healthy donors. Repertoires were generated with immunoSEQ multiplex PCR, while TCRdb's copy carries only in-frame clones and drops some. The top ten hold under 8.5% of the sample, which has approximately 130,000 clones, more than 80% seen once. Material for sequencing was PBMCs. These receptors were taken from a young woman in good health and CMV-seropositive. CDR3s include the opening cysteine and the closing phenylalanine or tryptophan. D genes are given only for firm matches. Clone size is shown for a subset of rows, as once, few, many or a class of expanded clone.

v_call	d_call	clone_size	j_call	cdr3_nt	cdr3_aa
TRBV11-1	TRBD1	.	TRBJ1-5	TGTGCCAGCAGCCTAGACAGGGATCAGCCCCAGCATTTT	CASSLDRDQPQHF
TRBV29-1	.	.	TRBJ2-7	TGCAGCGTTGCGGGGATCTACGAGCAGTACTTC	CSVAGIYEQYF
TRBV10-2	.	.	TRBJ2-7	TGCGCCAGCAGTGGAGCAAGGGGCGGCGAGCAGTACTTC	CASSGARGGEQYF
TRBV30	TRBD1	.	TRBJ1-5	TGTGCCTGCCAGGGACAGGGGGATCAGCCCCAGCATTTT	CACQGQGDQPQHF
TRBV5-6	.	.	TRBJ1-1	TGTGCCAGCACCCTCTGGGGGGTAAGAGGAGCTTTCTTT	CASTLWGVRGAFF
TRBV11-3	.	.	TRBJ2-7	TGTGCCAGCAGCTTAAGTCCACTCTCGGACGAGCAGTACTTC	CASSLSPLSDEQYF
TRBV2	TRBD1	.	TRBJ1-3	TGTGCCAGCAGTGAAGTAACTACAGGGGGCAAAGGAAACACCATATATTTT	CASSEVTTGGKGNTIYF
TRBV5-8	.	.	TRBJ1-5	TGTGCCAGCAGCTTGAGAGGAAATCAGCCCCAGCATTTT	CASSLRGNQPQHF
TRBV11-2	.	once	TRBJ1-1	TGTGCCAGCAGCTCGGCTACGGGGAGGCGCACTGAAGCTTTCTTT	CASSSATGRRTEAFF
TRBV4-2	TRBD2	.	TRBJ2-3	TGTGCCAGCAGCCATCAGAGATATAGCGGGGGGGCTTCAGATACGCAGTATTTT	CASSHQRYSGGASDTQYF
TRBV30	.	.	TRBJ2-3	TGTGCCTGGAGTCTTAGCAGAGATACGCAGTATTTT	CAWSLSRDTQYF
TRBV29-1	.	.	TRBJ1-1	TGCAGCGTTGAAGATACGGCTGAAGCTTTCTTT	CSVEDTAEAFF
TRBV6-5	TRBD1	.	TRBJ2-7	TGTGCCAGCAGCCCCGACAGGGCCTACGAGCAGTACTTC	CASSPDRAYEQYF
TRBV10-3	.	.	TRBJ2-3	TGTGCCATCAGTGAGGGACAGACCTTCACAGATACGCAGTATTTT	CAISEGQTFTDTQYF
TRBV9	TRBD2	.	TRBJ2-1	TGTGCCAGCAGCGTTGGGACTAGCGGGAGCTATGAGCAGTTCTTC	CASSVGTSGSYEQFF
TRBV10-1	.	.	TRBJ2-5	TGCGCCAGCAGTGAGTCGAAGTGGGAAGGGCTAGCGATGATCACTATCCGGGGGGAGACCCAGTACTTC	CASSESKWEGLAMITIRGETQYF
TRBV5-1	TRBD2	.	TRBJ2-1	TGCGCCAGCAGCTTCGAGGCTAGCGGGGGTAATGAGCAGTTCTTC	CASSFEASGGNEQFF
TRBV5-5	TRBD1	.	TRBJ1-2	TGTGCCAGCAGCTTGGACGGACAGGGGGCGCGGGGCTACACCTTC	CASSLDGQGARGYTF
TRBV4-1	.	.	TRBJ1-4	TGCGCCAGCAGCCAAGCGGGGGAAAAACTGTTTTTT	CASSQAGEKLFF
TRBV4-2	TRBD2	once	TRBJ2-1	TGTGCCAGCAGCCAAAGGCTAGCGGGAGCGGTGGACAATGAGCAGTTCTTC	CASSQRLAGAVDNEQFF
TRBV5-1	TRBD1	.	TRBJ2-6	TGCGCCAGCAGCGAGGGGACAGGGGCTGGGGCCAACGTCCTGACTTTC	CASSEGTGAGANVLTF
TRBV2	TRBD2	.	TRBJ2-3	TGTGCCAGCAGTGAAGTACGCGGGGGGTTGACAGATACGCAGTATTTT	CASSEVRGGLTDTQYF
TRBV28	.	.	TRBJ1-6	TGTGCCAGCAGCCCACAGTCCTCACCCCTCCACTTT	CASSPQSSPLHF
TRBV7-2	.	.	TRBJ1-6	TGTGCCAGCAGCTCCGTGCAGCGCTATAATTCACCCCTCCACTTT	CASSSVQRYNSPLHF
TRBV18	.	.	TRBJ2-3	TGTGCCAGCTCACCACCGACAGACACAGATACGCAGTATTTT	CASSPPTDTDTQYF
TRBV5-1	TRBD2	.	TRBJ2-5	TGCGCCAGCAGCCCTGGGACTAGCGGGGGTGAGACCCAGTACTTC	CASSPGTSGGETQYF
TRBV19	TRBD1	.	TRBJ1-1	TGTGCCAGTAGTAGAACAGGGGGGTACACTGAAGCTTTCTTT	CASSRTGGYTEAFF
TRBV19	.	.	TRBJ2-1	TGTGCCAGTAGTATCGGGGGTAGCGGCGTTAACAATGAGCAGTTCTTC	CASSIGGSGVNNEQFF
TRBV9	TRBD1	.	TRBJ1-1	TGTGCCAGCAGCGTTGGACAGGGGGCGATCACTGAAGCTTTCTTT	CASSVGQGAITEAFF
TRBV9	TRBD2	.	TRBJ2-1	TGTGCCAGCAGCGTAGGGACTAGCGGGAGGGAGATCTACAATGAGCAGTTCTTC	CASSVGTSGREIYNEQFF
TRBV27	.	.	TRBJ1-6	TGTGCCAGCAGTTTATCGACAGTAGGTAATTCACCCCTCCACTTT	CASSLSTVGNSPLHF
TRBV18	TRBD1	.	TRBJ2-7	TGTGCCAGCTCACCAGTCGTCCGGACAGGCGAGCAGTACTTC	CASSPVVRTGEQYF
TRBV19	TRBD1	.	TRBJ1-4	TGTGCCAGTAGCCCCCTGGACAGGGATTCTAATGAAAAACTGTTTTTT	CASSPLDRDSNEKLFF
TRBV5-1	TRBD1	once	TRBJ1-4	TGCGCCAGCAGCTTGGGGTCAACAGGGGTGCAAGCTAATGAAAAACTGTTTTTT	CASSLGSTGVQANEKLFF
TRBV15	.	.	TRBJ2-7	TGTGCCACCAGCAGAACAGGGATCACCTACGAGCAGTACTTC	CATSRTGITYEQYF
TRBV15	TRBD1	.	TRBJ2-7	TGTGCCACCAGCTCCCCGGGACAGGGGGCCAGAAGCTCCTACGAGCAGTACTTC	CATSSPGQGARSSYEQYF
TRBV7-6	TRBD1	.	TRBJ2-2	TGTGCCAGCAGCTTATACCAGGGGGCGAACACCGGGGAGCTGTTTTTT	CASSLYQGANTGELFF
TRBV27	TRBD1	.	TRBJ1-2	TGTGCCAGCAGTTCAGGGGGGACCTATGGCTACACCTTC	CASSSGGTYGYTF
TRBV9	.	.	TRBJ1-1	TGTGCCAGCAGCGCCGACACCCTGGGCGCTGAAGCTTTCTTT	CASSADTLGAEAFF
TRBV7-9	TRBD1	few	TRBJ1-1	TGTGCCAGCAGCCAATTCGCAGGGACAGGTGGCACTGAAGCTTTCTTT	CASSQFAGTGGTEAFF
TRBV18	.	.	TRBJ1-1	TGTGCCAGCCGAGGACAGCTTAACACTGAAGCTTTCTTT	CASRGQLNTEAFF
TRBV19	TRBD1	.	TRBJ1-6	TGTGCCAGTAGTGCTCAGGGGGGCTCCTATAATTCACCCCTCCACTTT	CASSAQGGSYNSPLHF
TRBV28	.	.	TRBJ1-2	TGTGCCAGCAGTTTTTCCGGGACGACTTACAGGGCAGAGAATGGCTACACCTTC	CASSFSGTTYRAENGYTF
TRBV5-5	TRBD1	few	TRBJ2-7	TGTGCCAGCAGGTCCCCGGGACAGGGGGCGACCTACGAGCAGTACTTC	CASRSPGQGATYEQYF
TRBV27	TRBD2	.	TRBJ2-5	TGTGCCAGCAGCTACTATTGGGGGGGCCAAGAGACCCAGTACTTC	CASSYYWGGQETQYF
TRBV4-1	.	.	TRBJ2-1	TGCGCCAGCAGCCAACCATCCGGCTACAATGAGCAGTTCTTC	CASSQPSGYNEQFF
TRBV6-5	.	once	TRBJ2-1	TGTGCCAGCAGTTGCCAGGGGTGCAATGAGCAGTTCTTC	CASSCQGCNEQFF
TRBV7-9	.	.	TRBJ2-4	TGTGCCACCGAAGGTGGGGGCCCGGCCATTGCCTTC	CATEGGGPAIAF